This T cell receptor (beta chain) came from a study of T cell responses to AZD1222 COVID-19 vaccine. Both about-4-week and about-12-week second-dose recipients were combined. Note on this clone: Antigen specificity is unknown.

The method was immunoSEQ multiplex PCR; TCRdb's version includes in-frame clones alone and lacks a portion of them. The table includes some 150,000 clones, roughly 90% detected once. Study-wide results and limits: Repertoire sampling happened only post peak T cell response. Regions 160-218 and 743-854 held dominance among vaccine-associated CD4 TCRs, which spanned spike. Donors skewed white British and female; clonal diversity was possibly underestimated.

This TCR came from an adult who received the AZD1222 COVID-19 vaccine. The sample was peripheral blood, taken 28 days after the second AZD1222 dose.

The CDR3 nucleotides read TGTGCCAGCTCACCCTCGACAGACTCCTACGAGCAGTACTTC. It codes for CASSPSTDSYEQYF. This chain connects TRBV18 to TRBJ2-7; TRBD1 might be the D (5 bases). V was trimmed by 3 bases and J by 0 bases, leaving 9 bases between them. This CDR3 spans 14 amino acids. Germline values: CDR1 KGHSH, CDR2 LQKENI.